This T cell receptor (beta chain) was captured in a study of T cells in Graves' hyperthyroidism and ophthalmopathy. The CDR3 runs to 17 residues. Per germline, CDR1 SEHNR and CDR2 FQNEAQ (reference sequence). V was pared by 1 base and J by 5 bases, with 5 bases of the junction left unmatched. This clonotype showed up many times. The PBMCs were sourced from fresh peripheral blood (around 9.9 ml). Amplified TCR beta CDR3 regions derived from RNA transcripts. The HTBI set primed first-round TCR CDR3 RT-PCR. TCRdb re-analysed the multiplex PCR reads in MiXCR, keeping a single row per CDR3 protein. The data show about 590,000 distinct CDR3 sequences, more than 13% seen once.

The clonotype originates from a woman between 18 and 29 years old with Graves' ophthalmopathy. The source material was blood. V gene TRBV7-9 combines with J gene TRBJ2-1; 13 bases are shared with TRBD2. This CDR3 reads CASSLGLAGGRHNEQFF. The CDR3 nucleotides read TGTGCCAGCAGCTTAGGACTAGCGGGAGGCAGGCACAATGAGCAGTTCTTC. Based on the CDR3 plus reference TRBV7-9 and TRBJ2-1, the full variable domain is DTGVSQNPRHKITKRGQNVTFRCDPISEHNRLYWYRQTLGQGPEFLTYFQNEAQLEKSRLLSDRFSAERPKGSFSTLEIQRTEQGDSAMYLCASSLGLAGGRHNEQFFGPGTRLTVL.